The sequence of this TCR beta chain was determined in a study of beta chain features in type 1 diabetes. The study's findings and limits: TCRB CDR3s were moderately but significantly shorter in Type 1 diabetes patients in all four CD4+ subsets.

The study reverse transcribed the entire isolated RNA, so it sequenced expressed TCRB transcripts. Only in-frame clones appear in the TCRdb table, and some are missing; sequencing was by immunoSEQ multiplex PCR. The data contain around 70,000 clones, just under 50% of them singletons. Note on this clone: Its antigen is unknown.

There are 14 residues in the CDR3. V shed 1 base and J shed 3 bases, with 11 bases lying between them. Germline lookup yields CDR1 SQVTM and CDR2 ANQGSEA. The origin of this receptor is a man in his thirties or forties with type 1 diabetes. The chain carries TRBV29-1 and TRBJ2-3; D might be TRBD1 (6 bases). Sequencing used central memory CD4+ T cells from blood. CDR3 region: CSVEATGQTDTQYF. The CDR3 nucleotides read TGCAGCGTTGAAGCTACAGGGCAAACAGATACGCAGTATTTT.